In its sample, the clone carrying this T cell receptor beta chain was seen many times. The library targeted TCRbeta and was prepared with unique molecular identifiers. Each CDR3 protein gets one entry after TCRdb re-called the PCR reads with MiXCR. The sample records a few hundred thousand distinct CDR3 sequences, 9% to 12% being singletons. These data are taken from a study of T-cell reconstitution after alpha-beta-depleted transplantation in children. Germline-derived CDR1 and CDR2 are SGHRS and YFSETQ. The CDR3 length is 16 residues. V lost 2 bases and J lost 0, with 11 bases in between. This clonotype originated in a human donor who donated a stem cell graft to a child with acute lymphoblastic leukemia. The J gene is TRBJ2-2, the V gene TRBV5-1, with D uncertain. This specimen was PBMCs from the stem cell graft donor, taken from the stem cell graft. CDR3 loop: CASSLNSRANTGELFF. The CDR3 DNA follows: TGCGCCAGCAGCTTAAATTCAAGGGCGAACACCGGGGAGCTGTTTTTT.